This T cell receptor (beta chain) was found in a study of vaccination effects on CD4 cells after COVID-19. The CDR3 covers 15 residues. Germline-derived CDR1 and CDR2 are SQVTM and ANQGSEA. The J segment lost 6 bases and the V segment lost 5 bases, leaving 12 bases of the junction unmatched. About this clone itself: Its antigen is undetermined.

TCRdb keeps only in-frame clones here, not all; method: immunoSEQ multiplex PCR. The sample includes roughly 41,000 clones, 65% to 80% of them seen just once. Within the ViraFEST assay, antigen-specific CD4+ T cells underwent expansion with viral peptide pools prior to sequencing. An approximately ten-day culture period preceded the isolation of CD4+ T cells. The vaccine given was either BNT162b2 or mRNA-1273, in two doses. This chain uses TRBV29-1 with TRBJ2-1, with TRBD2 identical over 8 bases. The clonotype originates from a human donor who received a COVID-19 vaccine. Source: CD4+ T cells from PBMCs cultured with HCoV-OC43 spike peptides, taken after COVID-19 vaccination. Subset reported: HCoV-OC43 spike overlapping peptide pool stimulation. The CDR3 reads CSVRGREGEFNEQFF. CDR3 sequence (DNA): TGCAGCGTTCGGGGACGGGAGGGCGAGTTCAATGAGCAGTTCTTC.